This T cell receptor (beta chain) is drawn from a study of blood T cell repertoires in COVID-19. Study in general: Samples of COVID-19 (acute and convalescent) were obtained from the United States, Italy and Spain.

Measured with immunoSEQ multiplex PCR; TCRdb has only the in-frame clones, and not every one. The table lists around 470,000 clones, 90% of them singletons. Enrolled through a virtual design, the participants were between roughly 18 and 90 years of age and came from some 25 US areas. Cohort assignment relied on participant-reported clinical history. The CDR3 runs to 14 residues. Germline V lookup: CDR1 SGDLS, CDR2 YYNGEE. V was pared by 0 bases and J by 5 bases, with 11 bases between. Sequencing was done on a sample of PBMCs or T cells enriched from blood (not recorded which). The chain joins TRBV9 to TRBJ1-2; D unresolved. The source of this sequence is a man between 18 and 29 years old who had recovered from COVID-19. CDR3 sequence (DNA): TGTGCCAGCAGCGTAGGATCTGGCCCTTATGGCTACACCTTC. It yields the protein CASSVGSGPYGYTF.